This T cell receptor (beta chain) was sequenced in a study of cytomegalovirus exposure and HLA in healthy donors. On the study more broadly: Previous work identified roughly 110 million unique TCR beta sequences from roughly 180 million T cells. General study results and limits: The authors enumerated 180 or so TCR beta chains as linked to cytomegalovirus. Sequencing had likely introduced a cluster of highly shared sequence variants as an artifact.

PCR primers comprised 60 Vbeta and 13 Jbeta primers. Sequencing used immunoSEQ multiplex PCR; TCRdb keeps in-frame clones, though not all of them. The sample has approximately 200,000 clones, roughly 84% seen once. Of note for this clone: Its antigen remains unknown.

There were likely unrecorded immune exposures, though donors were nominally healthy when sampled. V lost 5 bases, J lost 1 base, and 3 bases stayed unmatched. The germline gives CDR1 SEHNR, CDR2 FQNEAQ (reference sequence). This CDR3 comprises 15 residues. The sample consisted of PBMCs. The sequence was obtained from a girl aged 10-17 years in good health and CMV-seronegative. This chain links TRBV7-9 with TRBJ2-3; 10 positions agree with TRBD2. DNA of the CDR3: TGTGCCAGCAGCACCCTAGCGGGGGGCACAGATACGCAGTATTTT. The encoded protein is CASSTLAGGTDTQYF.